This TCR beta chain was sequenced for a study of cytomegalovirus exposure and HLA in healthy donors. Remarks on this clone: Its matching antigen is unknown.

Study-wide results and limits: Cytomegalovirus association was assigned to about 150 TCR beta chains. Published work reported that the classifier diagnosed cytomegalovirus status with high specificity and sensitivity.

The CDR3 runs 14 residues. V lost 7 bases, J lost 4 bases, and 6 bases stayed unmatched. Looked up from germline, CDR1 is MNHNY and CDR2 is SVGAGI (reference sequence). In the PCR, 60 Vbeta and 13 Jbeta primers were used. Libraries were prepared by immunoSEQ multiplex PCR; TCRdb keeps only in-frame clonotypes and omits some of them. The data hold tens of thousands of clones, with roughly 79% observed a single time. This receptor was obtained from a female donor in good health and CMV-seronegative. The sequenced material came from PBMCs. The chain employs TRBV6-6 and TRBJ1-3; 8 nucleotides line up with TRBD1. DNA of the CDR3: TGTGCCAGCACAGGGGGCTTAACCGGAAACACCATATATTTT. Its translation is CASTGGLTGNTIYF.